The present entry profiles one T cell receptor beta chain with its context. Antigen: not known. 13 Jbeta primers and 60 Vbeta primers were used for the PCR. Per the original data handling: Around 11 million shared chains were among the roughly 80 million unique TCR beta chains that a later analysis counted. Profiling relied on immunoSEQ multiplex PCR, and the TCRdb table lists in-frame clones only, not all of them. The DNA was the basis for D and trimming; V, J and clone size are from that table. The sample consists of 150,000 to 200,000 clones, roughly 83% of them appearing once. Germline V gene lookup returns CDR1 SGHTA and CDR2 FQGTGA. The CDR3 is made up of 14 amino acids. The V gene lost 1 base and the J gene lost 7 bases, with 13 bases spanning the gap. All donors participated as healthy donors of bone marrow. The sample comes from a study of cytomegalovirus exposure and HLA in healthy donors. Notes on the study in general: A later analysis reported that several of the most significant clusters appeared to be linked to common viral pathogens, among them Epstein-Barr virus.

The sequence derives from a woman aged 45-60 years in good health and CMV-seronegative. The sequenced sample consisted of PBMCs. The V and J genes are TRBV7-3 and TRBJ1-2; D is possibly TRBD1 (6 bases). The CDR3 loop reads CASSLMGGRGGYTF. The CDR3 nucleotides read TGTGCCAGCAGCTTAATGGGGGGGCGAGGTGGCTACACCTTC.